This T cell receptor beta chain appears in the sequencing data of a study of T-cell memory formation after mild COVID-19. Findings of the study overall: Contracting CD4+ clones were located mainly in CM and EM, and CD8+ clones in EMRA.

This CDR3 is built from 17 residues. Germline lookup yields CDR1 SGHTA and CDR2 FQGNSA. V shed 5 bases and J 1 base; nucleotides not matched to a gene: 11. TCRdb reprocessed the 5' RACE reads via MiXCR and lists one record per CDR3 protein. The sample records 300,000 to 400,000 distinct CDR3 sequences, around 21% being singletons. Details on this clonotype: What it binds is unknown.

The receptor was isolated from an adult woman who had mild COVID-19 (a few samples of this study predate the infection). Cell type and time point are not known. The material sequenced was PBMCs or a T cell subset sorted from them (not recorded which). This chain uses TRBV7-2 with TRBJ2-3; 8 bases agree with TRBD1. The CDR3 DNA is TGTGCCAGCAGCCCCCGAGTGACAGGGGACCGCACAGATACGCAGTATTTT. Amino acids: CASSPRVTGDRTDTQYF.